The 3 T cell receptor beta chains below were found in one sample sequenced in a study of control samples from healthy donors and cancer patients. Using immunoSEQ multiplex PCR, the repertoire was profiled, and TCRdb retains in-frame clones only, with some absent. The sample shows about 50,000 clones, approximately 92% of them seen only once. What was sequenced was PBMCs. Receptors originate from a man aged 25-45 years with colorectal cancer.

The CDR3 reads CASSPRTGASAYTF. The CDR3 coding sequence is TGTGCCAGCTCACCACGGACCGGGGCGAGTGCCTACACCTTC. The chain combines TRBV18 with TRBJ1-2, with D possibly being TRBD1 (5 bases). Germline-derived CDR1 and CDR2 are KGHSH and LQKENI. The ends were cut back, 1 base at V and 10 bases at J, with 16 bases in the middle. The CDR3 runs to 14 residues.

This chain connects TRBV4-2 to TRBJ2-3; no reliable D call. The CDR3 is 15 residues long. The ends were cut back, 0 bases at V and 2 bases at J, with 9 bases in the middle. Germline V gene lookup returns CDR1 LGHNA and CDR2 YNFKEQ. The DNA of the CDR3 is TGTGCCAGCAGCCAAGATTGGGCAGTCACAGATACGCAGTATTTT. It translates to CASSQDWAVTDTQYF.

The chain couples TRBV12-3 or TRBV12-4 to TRBJ2-1; D not certain. The length of the CDR3 is 12 residues. V was pared by 3 bases and J by 7 bases, with 7 bases between. The CDR3, as DNA: TGTGCCAGCAGTTTTGCTTCTAATGAGCAGTTCTTC. Translated: CASSFASNEQFF.